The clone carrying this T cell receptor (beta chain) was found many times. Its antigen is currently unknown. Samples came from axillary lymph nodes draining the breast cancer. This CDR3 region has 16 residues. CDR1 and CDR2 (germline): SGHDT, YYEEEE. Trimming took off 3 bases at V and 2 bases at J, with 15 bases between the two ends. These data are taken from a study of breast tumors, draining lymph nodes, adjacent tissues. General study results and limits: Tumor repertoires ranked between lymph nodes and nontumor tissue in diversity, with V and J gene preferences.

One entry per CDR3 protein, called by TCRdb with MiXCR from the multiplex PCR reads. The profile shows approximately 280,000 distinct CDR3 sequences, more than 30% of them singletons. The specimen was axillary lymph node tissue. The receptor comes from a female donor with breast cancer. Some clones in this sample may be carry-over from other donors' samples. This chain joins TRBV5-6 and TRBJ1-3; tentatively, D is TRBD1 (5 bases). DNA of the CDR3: TGTGCCAGCAGCTCGGGACCGCCACGGCCTGGAAACACCATATATTTT. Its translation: CASSSGPPRPGNTIYF. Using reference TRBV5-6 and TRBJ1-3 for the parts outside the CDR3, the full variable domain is DAGVTQSPTHLIKTRGQQVTLRCSPKSGHDTVSWYQQALGQGPQFIFQYYEEEERQRGNFPDRFSGHQFPNYSSELNVNALLLGDSALYLCASSSGPPRPGNTIYFGEGSWLTVV.